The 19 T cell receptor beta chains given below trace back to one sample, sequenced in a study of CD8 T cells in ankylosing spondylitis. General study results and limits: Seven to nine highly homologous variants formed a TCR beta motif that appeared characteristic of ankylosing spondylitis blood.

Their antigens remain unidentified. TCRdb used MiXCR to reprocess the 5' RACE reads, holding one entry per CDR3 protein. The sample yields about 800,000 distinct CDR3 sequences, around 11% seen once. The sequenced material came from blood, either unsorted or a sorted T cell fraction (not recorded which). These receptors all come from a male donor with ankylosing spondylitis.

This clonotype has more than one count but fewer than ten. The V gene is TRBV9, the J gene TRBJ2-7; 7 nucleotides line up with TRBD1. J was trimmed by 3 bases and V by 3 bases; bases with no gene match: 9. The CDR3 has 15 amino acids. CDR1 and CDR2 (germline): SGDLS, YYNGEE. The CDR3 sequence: CASSARDREGYEQYF. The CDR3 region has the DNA TGTGCCAGCAGCGCTCGAGACAGGGAAGGCTACGAGCAGTACTTC.

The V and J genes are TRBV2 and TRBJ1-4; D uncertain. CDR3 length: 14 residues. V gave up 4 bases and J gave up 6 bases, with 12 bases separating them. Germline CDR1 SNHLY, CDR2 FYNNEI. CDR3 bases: TGTGCCAGCAGTGGCTTCGGTACCCATGAAAAACTGTTTTTT. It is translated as CASSGFGTHEKLFF.

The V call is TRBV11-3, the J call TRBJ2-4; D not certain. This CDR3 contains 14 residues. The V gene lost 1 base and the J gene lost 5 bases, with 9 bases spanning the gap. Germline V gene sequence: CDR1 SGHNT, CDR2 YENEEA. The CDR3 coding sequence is TGTGCCAGCAGCTTAGGTGGGGTTCAAAACATTCAGTACTTC. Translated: CASSLGGVQNIQYF.

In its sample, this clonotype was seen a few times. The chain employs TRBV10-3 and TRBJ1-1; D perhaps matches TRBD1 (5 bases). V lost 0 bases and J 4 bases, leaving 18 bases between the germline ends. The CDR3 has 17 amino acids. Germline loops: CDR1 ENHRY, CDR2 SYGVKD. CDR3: CAISESKGQRGGTEAFF. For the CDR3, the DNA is TGTGCCATCAGTGAGTCTAAGGGGCAGAGGGGTGGCACTGAAGCTTTCTTT.

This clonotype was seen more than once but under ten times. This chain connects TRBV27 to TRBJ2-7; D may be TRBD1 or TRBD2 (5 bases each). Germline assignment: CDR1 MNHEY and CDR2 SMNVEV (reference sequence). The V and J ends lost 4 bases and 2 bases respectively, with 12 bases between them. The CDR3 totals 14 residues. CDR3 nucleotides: TGTGCCAGCAGTTATCGGGACGGGCCCTACGAGCAGTACTTC. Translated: CASSYRDGPYEQYF.

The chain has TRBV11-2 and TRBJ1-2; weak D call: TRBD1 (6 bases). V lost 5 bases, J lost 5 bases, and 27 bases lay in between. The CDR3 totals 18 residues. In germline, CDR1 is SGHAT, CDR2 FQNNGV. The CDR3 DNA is TGTGCCAGCAGCCCGGGACGTGTTCTCAAGGGGGGGAGGTATGGCTACACCTTC. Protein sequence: CASSPGRVLKGGRYGYTF.

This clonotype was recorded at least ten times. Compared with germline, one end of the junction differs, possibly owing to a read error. CDR3 region: CSAPRAGDKSPLHF. The CDR3, as DNA: TGCAGTGCCCCCCGGGCAGGGGATAAATCACCCCTCCACTTT. The chain employs TRBV20-1 and TRBJ1-6, with D tentatively TRBD1 (6 bases). Germline CDR1 DFQATT, CDR2 SNEGSKA (reference sequence). The CDR3 covers 14 residues.

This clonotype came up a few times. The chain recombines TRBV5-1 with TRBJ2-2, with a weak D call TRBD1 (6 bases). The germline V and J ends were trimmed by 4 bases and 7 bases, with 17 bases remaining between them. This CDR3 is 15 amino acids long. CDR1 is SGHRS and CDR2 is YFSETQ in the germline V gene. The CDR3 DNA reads TGCGCCAGCAGCCCTCGTTCAGGGGATAGCGGGGAGCTGTTTTTT. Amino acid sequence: CASSPRSGDSGELFF.

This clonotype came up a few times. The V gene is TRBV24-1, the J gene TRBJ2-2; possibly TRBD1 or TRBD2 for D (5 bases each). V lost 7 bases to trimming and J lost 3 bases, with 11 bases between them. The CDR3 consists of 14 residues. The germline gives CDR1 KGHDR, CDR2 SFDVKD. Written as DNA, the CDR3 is TGTGCCACCAGAGGTGGGACCGACACCGGGGAGCTGTTTTTT. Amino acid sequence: CATRGGTDTGELFF.

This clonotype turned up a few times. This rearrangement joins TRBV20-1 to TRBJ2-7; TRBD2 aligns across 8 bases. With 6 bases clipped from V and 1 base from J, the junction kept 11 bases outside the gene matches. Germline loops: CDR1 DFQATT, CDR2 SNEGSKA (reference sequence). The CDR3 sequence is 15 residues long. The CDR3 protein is CSAVNSGTRSYEQYF. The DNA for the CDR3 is TGCAGTGCCGTAAATTCCGGGACTAGGTCCTACGAGCAGTACTTC.

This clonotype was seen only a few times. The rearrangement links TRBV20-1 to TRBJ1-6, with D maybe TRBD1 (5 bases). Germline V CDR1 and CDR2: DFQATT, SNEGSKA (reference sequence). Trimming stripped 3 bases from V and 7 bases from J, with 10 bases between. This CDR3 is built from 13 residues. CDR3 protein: CSARSGRNSPLHF. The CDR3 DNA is TGCAGTGCTAGGTCGGGGCGCAATTCACCCCTCCACTTT.

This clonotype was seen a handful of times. DNA of the CDR3: TGCGCCAGCAGTCAATCCCGGGGGCCCCACACTGAAGCTTTCTTT. Residues: CASSQSRGPHTEAFF. The J gene is TRBJ1-1, the V gene TRBV23-1; TRBD1 is a possible D gene (6 bases). TRBV23-1 counts as an open reading frame of uncertain function. The CDR3 runs to 15 residues. Deletions cut 0 bases from V and 3 bases from J, with 11 bases between.

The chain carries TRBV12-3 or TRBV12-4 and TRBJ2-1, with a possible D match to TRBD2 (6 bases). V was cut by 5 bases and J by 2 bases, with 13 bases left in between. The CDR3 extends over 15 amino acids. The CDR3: CASSRGTVTYNEQFF. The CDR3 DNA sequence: TGTGCCAGCAGTAGAGGGACTGTTACCTACAATGAGCAGTTCTTC.

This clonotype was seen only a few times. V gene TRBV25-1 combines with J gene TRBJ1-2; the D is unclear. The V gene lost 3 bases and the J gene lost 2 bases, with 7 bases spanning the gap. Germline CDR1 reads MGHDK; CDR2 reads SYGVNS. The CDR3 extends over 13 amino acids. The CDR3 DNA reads TGTGCCAGCAGTGATCCCGACAACTATGGCTACACCTTC. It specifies CASSDPDNYGYTF.

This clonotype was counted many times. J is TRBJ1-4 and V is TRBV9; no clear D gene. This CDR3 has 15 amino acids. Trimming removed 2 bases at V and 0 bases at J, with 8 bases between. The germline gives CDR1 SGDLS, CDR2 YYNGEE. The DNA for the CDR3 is TGTGCCAGCAGCGTCCGTGGATCAACTAATGAAAAACTGTTTTTT. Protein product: CASSVRGSTNEKLFF.

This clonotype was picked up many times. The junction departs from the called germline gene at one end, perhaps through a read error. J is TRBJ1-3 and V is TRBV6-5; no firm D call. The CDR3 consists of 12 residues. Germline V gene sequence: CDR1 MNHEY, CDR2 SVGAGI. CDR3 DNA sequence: TGTGCCAGCAGTTCCCCACCGGGCCCCGCGGATTTT. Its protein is CASSSPPGPADF.

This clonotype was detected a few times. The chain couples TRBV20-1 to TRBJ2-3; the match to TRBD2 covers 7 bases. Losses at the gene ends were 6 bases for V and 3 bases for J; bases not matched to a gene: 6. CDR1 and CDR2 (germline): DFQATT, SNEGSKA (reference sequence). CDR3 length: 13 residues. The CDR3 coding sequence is TGCAGTGCGGGTGGGGGGGAGACAGATACGCAGTATTTT. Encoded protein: CSAGGGETDTQYF.

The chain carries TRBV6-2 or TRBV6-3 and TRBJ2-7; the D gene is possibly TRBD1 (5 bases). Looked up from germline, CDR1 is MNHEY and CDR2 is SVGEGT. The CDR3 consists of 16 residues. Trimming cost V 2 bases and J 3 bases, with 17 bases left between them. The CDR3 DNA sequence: TGTGCCAGCAGTTACCCGATTTCGTGGGGCAACTACGAGCAGTACTTC. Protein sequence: CASSYPISWGNYEQYF.

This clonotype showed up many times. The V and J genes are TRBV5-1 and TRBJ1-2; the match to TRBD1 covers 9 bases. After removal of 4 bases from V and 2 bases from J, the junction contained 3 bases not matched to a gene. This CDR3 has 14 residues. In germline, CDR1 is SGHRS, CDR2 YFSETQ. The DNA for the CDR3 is TGCGCCAGCAGCGCCGGGACAGGGAACTATGGCTACACCTTC. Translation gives CASSAGTGNYGYTF.